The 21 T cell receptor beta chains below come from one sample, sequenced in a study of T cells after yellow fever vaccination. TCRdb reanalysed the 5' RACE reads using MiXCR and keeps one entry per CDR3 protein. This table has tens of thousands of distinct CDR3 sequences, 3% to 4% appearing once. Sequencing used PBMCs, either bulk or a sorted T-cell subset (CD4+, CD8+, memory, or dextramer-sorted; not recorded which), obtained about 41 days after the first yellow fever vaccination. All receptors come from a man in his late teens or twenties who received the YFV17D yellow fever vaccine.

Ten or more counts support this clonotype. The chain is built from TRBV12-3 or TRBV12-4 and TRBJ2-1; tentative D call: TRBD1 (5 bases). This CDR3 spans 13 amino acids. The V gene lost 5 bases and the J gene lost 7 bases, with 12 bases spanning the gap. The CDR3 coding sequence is TGTGCCAGCAGTCAACAGGCCTCGAATGAGCAGTTCTTC. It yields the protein CASSQQASNEQFF.

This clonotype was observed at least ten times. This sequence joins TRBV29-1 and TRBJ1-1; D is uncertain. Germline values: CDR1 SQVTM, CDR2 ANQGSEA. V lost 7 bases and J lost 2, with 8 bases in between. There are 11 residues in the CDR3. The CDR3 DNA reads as TGCAGCGCCAGTATAAACACTGAAGCTTTCTTT. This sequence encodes CSASINTEAFF.

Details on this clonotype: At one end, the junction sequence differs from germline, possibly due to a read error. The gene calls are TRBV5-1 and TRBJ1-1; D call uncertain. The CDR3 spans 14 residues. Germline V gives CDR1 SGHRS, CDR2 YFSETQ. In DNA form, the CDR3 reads TGCGCCAGCAGCTTGGTGCCACCAAAAACTGAAGCATTCTTT. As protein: CASSLVPPKTEAFF.

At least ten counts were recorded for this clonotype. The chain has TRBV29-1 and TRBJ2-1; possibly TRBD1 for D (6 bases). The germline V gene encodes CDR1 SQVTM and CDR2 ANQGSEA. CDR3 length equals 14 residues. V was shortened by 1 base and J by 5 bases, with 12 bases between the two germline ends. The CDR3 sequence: CSVEAGQNNNEQFF. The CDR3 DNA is TGCAGCGTTGAAGCTGGACAGAACAACAATGAGCAGTTCTTC.

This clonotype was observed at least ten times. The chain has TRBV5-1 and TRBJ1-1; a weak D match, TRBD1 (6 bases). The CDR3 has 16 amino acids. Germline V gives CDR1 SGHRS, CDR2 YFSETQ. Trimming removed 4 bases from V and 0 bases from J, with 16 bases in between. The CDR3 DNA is TGCGCCAGCAGCCCCGGGACGGGGGCCTTGAACACTGAAGCTTTCTTT. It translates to CASSPGTGALNTEAFF.

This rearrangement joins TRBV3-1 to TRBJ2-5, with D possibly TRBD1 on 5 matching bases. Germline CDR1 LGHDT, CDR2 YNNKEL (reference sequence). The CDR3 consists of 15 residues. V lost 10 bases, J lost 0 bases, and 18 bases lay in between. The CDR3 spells CATCHSGQNQETQYF. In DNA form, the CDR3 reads TGTGCCACCTGCCACTCAGGGCAAAACCAAGAGACCCAGTACTTC.

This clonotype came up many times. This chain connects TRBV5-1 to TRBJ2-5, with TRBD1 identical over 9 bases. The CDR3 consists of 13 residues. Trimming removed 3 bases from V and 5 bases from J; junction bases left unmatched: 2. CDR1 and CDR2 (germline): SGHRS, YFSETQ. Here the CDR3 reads CASSYRGLETQYF. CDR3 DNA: TGCGCCAGCAGCTACAGGGGGCTGGAGACCCAGTACTTC.

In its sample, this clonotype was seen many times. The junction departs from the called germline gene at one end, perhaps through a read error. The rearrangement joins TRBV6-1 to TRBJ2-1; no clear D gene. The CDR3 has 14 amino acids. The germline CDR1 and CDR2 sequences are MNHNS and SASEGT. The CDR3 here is CASRVSSTALSEIF. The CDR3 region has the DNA TGTGCCAGCAGAGTAAGTTCCACTGCATTATCTGAGATCTTC.

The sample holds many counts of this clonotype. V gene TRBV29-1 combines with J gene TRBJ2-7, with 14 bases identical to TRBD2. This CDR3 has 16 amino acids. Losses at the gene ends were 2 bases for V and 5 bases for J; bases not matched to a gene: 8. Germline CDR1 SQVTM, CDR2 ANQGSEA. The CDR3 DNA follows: TGCAGCGTTGAACCCTGGACTAGCGGGGGGATGCACGAGCAGTACTTC. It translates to CSVEPWTSGGMHEQYF.

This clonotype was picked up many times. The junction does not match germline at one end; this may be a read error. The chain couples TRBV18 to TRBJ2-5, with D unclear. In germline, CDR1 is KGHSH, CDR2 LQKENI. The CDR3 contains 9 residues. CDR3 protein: CASSPPLDF. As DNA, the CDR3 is TGTGCCAGCTCACCTCCTCTAGACTTC.

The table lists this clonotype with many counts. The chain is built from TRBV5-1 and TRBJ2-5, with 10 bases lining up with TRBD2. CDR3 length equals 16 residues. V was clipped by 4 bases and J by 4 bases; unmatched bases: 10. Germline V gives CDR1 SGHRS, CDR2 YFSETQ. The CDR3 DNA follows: TGCGCCAGCAGCCCCGTAGCGGGGGGCCAGGGAGAGACCCAGTACTTC. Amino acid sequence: CASSPVAGGQGETQYF.

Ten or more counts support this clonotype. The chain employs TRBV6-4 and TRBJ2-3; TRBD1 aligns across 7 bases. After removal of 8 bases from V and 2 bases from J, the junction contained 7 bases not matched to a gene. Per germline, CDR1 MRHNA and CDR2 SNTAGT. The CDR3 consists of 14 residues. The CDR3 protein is CASALDRNTDTQYF. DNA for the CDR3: TGTGCCAGCGCCCTGGACAGGAACACAGATACGCAGTATTTT.

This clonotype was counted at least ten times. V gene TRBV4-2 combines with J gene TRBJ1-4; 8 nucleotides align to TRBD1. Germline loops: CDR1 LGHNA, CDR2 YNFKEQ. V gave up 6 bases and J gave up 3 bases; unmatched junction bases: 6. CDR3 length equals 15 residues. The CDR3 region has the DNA TGTGCCAGCAGGCCGACAGGGGATCCTAATGAAAAACTGTTTTTT. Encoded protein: CASRPTGDPNEKLFF.

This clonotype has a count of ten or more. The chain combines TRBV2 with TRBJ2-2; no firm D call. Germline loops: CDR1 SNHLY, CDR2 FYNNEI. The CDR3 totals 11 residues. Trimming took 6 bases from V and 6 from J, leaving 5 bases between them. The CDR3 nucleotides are TGTGCCAGCAGGTCGGCCGGGGAGCTGTTTTTT. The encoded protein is CASRSAGELFF.

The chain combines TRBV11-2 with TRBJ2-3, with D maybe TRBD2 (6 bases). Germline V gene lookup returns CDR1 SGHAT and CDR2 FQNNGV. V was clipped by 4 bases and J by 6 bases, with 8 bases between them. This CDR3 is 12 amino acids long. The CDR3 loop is CASSSGGDTQYF. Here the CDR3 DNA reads TGTGCCAGCAGCTCCGGGGGTGATACGCAGTATTTT.

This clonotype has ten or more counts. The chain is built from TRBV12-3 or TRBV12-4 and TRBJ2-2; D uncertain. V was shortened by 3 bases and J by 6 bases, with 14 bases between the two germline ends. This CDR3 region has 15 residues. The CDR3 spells CASSFGYGLAGELFF. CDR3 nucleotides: TGTGCCAGCAGTTTCGGGTATGGTTTGGCCGGGGAGCTGTTTTTT.

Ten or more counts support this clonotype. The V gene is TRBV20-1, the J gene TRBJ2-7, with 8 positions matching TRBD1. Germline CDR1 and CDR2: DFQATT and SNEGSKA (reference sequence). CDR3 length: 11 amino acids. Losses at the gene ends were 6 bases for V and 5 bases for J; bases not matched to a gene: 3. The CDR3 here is CSAQGDDEQYF. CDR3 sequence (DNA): TGCAGTGCACAGGGGGATGACGAGCAGTACTTC.

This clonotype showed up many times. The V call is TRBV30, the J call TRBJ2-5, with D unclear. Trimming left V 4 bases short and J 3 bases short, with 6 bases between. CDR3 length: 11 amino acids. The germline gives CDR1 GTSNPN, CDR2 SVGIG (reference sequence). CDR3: CAWNQEETQYF. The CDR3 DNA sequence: TGTGCCTGGAATCAGGAAGAGACCCAGTACTTC.

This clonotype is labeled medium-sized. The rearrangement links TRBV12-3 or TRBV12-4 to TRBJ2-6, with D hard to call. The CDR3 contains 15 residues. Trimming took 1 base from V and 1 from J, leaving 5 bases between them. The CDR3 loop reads CASSLGGSGANVLTF. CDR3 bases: TGTGCCAGCAGTTTAGGGGGATCTGGGGCCAACGTCCTGACTTTC.

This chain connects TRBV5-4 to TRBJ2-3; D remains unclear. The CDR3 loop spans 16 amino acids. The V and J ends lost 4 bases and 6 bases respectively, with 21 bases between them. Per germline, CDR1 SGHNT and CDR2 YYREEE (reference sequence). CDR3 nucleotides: TGTGCCAGCAGCCTTGGTGGTGACTCCCACCGGGATACGCAGTATTTT. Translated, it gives CASSLGGDSHRDTQYF. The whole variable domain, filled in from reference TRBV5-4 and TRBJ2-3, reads ETGVTQSPTHLIKTRGQQVTLRCSSQSGHNTVSWYQQALGQGPQFIFQYYREEENGRGNFPPRFSGLQFPNYSSELNVNALELDDSALYLCASSLGGDSHRDTQYFGPGTRLTVL.

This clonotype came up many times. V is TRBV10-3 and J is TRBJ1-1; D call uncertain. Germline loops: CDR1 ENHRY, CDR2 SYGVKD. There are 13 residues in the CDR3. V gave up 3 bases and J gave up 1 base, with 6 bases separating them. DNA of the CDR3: TGTGCCATCAGTGAACAGACGAACACTGAAGCTTTCTTT. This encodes CAISEQTNTEAFF.